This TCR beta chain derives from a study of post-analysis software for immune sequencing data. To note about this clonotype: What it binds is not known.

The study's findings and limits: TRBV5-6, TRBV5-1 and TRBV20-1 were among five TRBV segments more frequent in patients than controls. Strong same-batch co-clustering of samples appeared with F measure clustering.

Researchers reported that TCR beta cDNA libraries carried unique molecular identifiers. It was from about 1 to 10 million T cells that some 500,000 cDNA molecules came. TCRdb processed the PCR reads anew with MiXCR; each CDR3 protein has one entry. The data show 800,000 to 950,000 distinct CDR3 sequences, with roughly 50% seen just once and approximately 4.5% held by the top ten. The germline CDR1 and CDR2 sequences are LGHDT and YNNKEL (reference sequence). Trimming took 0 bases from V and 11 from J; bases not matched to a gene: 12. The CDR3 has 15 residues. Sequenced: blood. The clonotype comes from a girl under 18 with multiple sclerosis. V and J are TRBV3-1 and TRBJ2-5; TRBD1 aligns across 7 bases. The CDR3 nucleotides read TGTGCCAGCAGCCAAGATAACAGGGGATTGGTCGAACAGTACTTC. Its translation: CASSQDNRGLVEQYF.